This T cell receptor (beta chain) was recorded in a study of shared clonotypes between healthy human individuals. Whole-study results and caveats: Non-shared clonotypes were found to have lower generation probabilities than the clonotypes that were shared by all four of the sorted-subset donors. Relative to memory subsets, naive subsets generally showed larger estimated richness.

Using immunoSEQ multiplex PCR, the repertoire was profiled, and TCRdb retains in-frame clones only, with some absent. Of hundreds of thousands of clones detected, 92% appear once; the ten largest clones hold about 24%. Germline loops: CDR1 SGDLS, CDR2 YYNGEE. The CDR3 totals 14 residues. The V end was cut by 4 bases, the J end by 5 bases, with 13 bases between. Concerning this clone: The antigen is undetermined.

The naive CD8 population came from CD45RO-negative cells selected for CCR7, without terminally differentiated effector memory CD45RA+ cells. This chain joins TRBV9 and TRBJ2-1; D perhaps matches TRBD2 (5 bases). Sequenced: naive CD8+ T cells sorted from blood. This TCR derives from a man aged 30-40 years in good health. The CDR3 here is CASSRVLGDNEQFF. DNA for the CDR3: TGTGCCAGCAGCCGGGTTTTGGGAGACAATGAGCAGTTCTTC.